Below are 12 T cell receptor beta chains sequenced from a single sample in a study of cytomegalovirus exposure and HLA in healthy donors. PCR primers comprised 60 Vbeta and 13 Jbeta primers. Sequenced by immunoSEQ multiplex PCR; TCRdb stores in-frame clones only, minus some. The top ten clones hold less than 2% of a sample with roughly 120,000 clones, roughly two thirds of them seen once. Sequenced: PBMCs. Receptor source: a man in his thirties or forties in good health and CMV-seropositive.

The chain uses TRBV25-1 and TRBJ2-1; possibly TRBD2 for D (7 bases). With 1 base removed from V and 4 bases from J, the gap between germline ends came to 11 bases. The germline gives CDR1 MGHDK, CDR2 SYGVNS. The CDR3 is 15 amino acids. The chain's CDR3 is CASSESGRGYNEQFF. The CDR3 bases are TGTGCCAGCAGTGAATCTGGGAGGGGGTACAATGAGCAGTTCTTC.

The chain couples TRBV27 to TRBJ2-7; 11 bases agree with TRBD2. This CDR3 contains 19 residues. Germline V gives CDR1 MNHEY, CDR2 SMNVEV (reference sequence). V dropped 1 base and J dropped 3; count of bases not matched to a gene: 14. This CDR3 is CASSLLGLAGGPGDYEQYF. CDR3 DNA: TGTGCCAGCAGTTTATTGGGGCTAGCGGGAGGCCCCGGTGACTACGAGCAGTACTTC.

This chain links TRBV28 with TRBJ1-2; D gene unclear. Germline CDR1 and CDR2: MDHEN and SYDVKM. The CDR3 has 14 amino acids. Trimming stripped 0 bases from V and 1 base from J, with 6 bases between. The CDR3 is CASSLWSVNYGYTF. The CDR3 DNA follows: TGTGCCAGCAGTTTATGGTCGGTTAACTATGGCTACACCTTC.

The table lists this clone with a count of one. The rearrangement links TRBV6-1 to TRBJ2-1, with unresolved D. V shed 2 bases and J shed 0 bases, with 8 bases lying between them. The CDR3 runs 15 residues. Germline CDR1 reads MNHNS; CDR2 reads SASEGT. The chain's CDR3 is CASSELGSSYNEQFF. As DNA, the CDR3 is TGTGCCAGCAGTGAACTAGGCAGCTCCTACAATGAGCAGTTCTTC.

The rearrangement uses TRBV6-5 and TRBJ2-3; D is unresolved. Trimming cost V 2 bases and J 5 bases, with 14 bases left between them. The CDR3 runs to 15 residues. In germline, CDR1 is MNHEY, CDR2 SVGAGI. In DNA, the CDR3 is TGTGCCAGCAGTTACCTGGGTGGGCCGCAAGATACGCAGTATTTT. It is translated as CASSYLGGPQDTQYF.

This chain connects TRBV10-3 to TRBJ1-2; D possibly corresponds to TRBD1 (5 bases). V shed 10 bases and J shed 6 bases, with 15 bases lying between them. Germline V gene data show CDR1 as ENHRY and CDR2 as SYGVKD. The CDR3 extends over 12 amino acids. Here the CDR3 DNA reads TGTGCCACCAAGCTTGACAGAGATGGCTACACCTTC. Protein: CATKLDRDGYTF.

CDR3 amino acids: CASSLVGQGETQYF. Written as DNA, the CDR3 is TGCGCCAGCAGCTTGGTGGGACAGGGAGAGACCCAGTACTTC. The J gene is TRBJ2-5, the V gene TRBV5-1; 9 bases map to TRBD1. Germline V gene sequence: CDR1 SGHRS, CDR2 YFSETQ. V lost 0 bases to trimming and J lost 4 bases; unmatched junction nucleotides: 1. This CDR3 has 14 amino acids. Full variable domain (remainder filled in from reference TRBV5-1 and TRBJ2-5): KAGVTQTPRYLIKTRGQQVTLSCSPISGHRSVSWYQQTPGQGLQFLFEYFSETQRNKGNFPGRFSGRQFSNSRSEMNVSTLELGDSALYLCASSLVGQGETQYFGPGTRLLVL.

The chain links TRBV6-1 to TRBJ2-3, with D possibly being TRBD2 (5 bases). Germline CDR1 reads MNHNS; CDR2 reads SASEGT. V was shortened by 6 bases and J by 10 bases, with 14 bases between the two germline ends. CDR3 length: 12 amino acids. The CDR3 loop reads CASRYTSAPQYF. The CDR3 region has the DNA TGTGCCAGCAGGTACACTAGTGCCCCGCAGTATTTT.

This clone appeared once. The chain's CDR3 is CASSFRRSLAGQETQYF. CDR3 bases: TGTGCCAGCAGTTTTCGACGTAGTCTAGCGGGACAAGAGACCCAGTACTTC. The rearrangement links TRBV27 to TRBJ2-5; 9 bases are a match to TRBD2. From germline, CDR1 is MNHEY and CDR2 SMNVEV (reference sequence). V lost 3 bases to trimming and J lost 2 bases; unmatched junction nucleotides: 10. This CDR3 has 17 amino acids.

The rearrangement joins TRBV5-1 to TRBJ1-2; D is ambiguous. Per germline, CDR1 SGHRS and CDR2 YFSETQ. Trimming removed 4 bases at V and 3 bases at J, with 19 bases between. The CDR3 has 16 amino acids. CDR3 DNA: TGCGCCAGCAGCCCAACCCCCCCGGGGTCGGACTATGGCTACACCTTC. Residues: CASSPTPPGSDYGYTF.

The rearrangement uses TRBV5-1 and TRBJ2-7, with D perhaps matching TRBD1 (6 bases). The germline gives CDR1 SGHRS, CDR2 YFSETQ. This CDR3 contains 15 residues. Deletions cut 4 bases from V and 6 bases from J, with 20 bases between. The DNA for the CDR3 is TGCGCCAGCAGCCCCGGGCCCAGGGGATACTTCGAGCAGTACTTC. It yields the protein CASSPGPRGYFEQYF.

The chain carries TRBV27 and TRBJ2-7; 9 nucleotides line up with TRBD1. The germline V gene has CDR1 MNHEY and CDR2 SMNVEV (reference sequence). This CDR3 comprises 15 residues. With V trimmed by 3 bases and J by 1 base, 4 bases remained unmatched. The CDR3 DNA follows: TGTGCCAGCAGTTTGGGACAGGGATTTTCCTACGAGCAGTACTTC. This gives the protein CASSLGQGFSYEQYF.